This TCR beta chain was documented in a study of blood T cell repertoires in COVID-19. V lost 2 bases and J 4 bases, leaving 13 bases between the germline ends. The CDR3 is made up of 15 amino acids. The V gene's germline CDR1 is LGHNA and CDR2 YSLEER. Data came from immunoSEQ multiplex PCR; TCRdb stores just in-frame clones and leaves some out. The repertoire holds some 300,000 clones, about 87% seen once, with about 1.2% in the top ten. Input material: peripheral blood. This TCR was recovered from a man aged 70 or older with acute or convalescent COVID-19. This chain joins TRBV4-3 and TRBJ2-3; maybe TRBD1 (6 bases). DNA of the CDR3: TGCGCCAGCAGCCAAAGAGACAGGTCCGCAGATACGCAGTATTTT. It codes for CASSQRDRSADTQYF.